The rows below give T cell receptor beta chains drawn from one sample of a study of blood T cell repertoires in COVID-19. Produced via immunoSEQ multiplex PCR; TCRdb's table is partial and in-frame only. The sample lists approximately 220,000 clones; more than 65% were seen once. The sample consisted of peripheral blood. These receptors came from a young woman who had recovered from COVID-19. The CDR3 runs from the conserved cysteine through the conserved F or W. The D gene is left open where the match is weak. Not all rows give a size; the values are once, few, many and, for expanded clones, a class.

d_gene,abundance,j_gene,v_gene,CDR3aa,CDR3nt
TRBD1,NA,TRBJ1-2,TRBV11-2,CASSLFVGQVANYGYTF,TGTGCCAGCAGCTTGTTCGTTGGACAGGTAGCTAACTATGGCTACACCTTC
TRBD2,NA,TRBJ2-3,TRBV5-1,CASSLALAGADTQYF,TGCGCCAGCAGCTTGGCGCTAGCGGGAGCAGATACGCAGTATTTT
TRBD1,NA,TRBJ1-3,TRBV2,CASIRTGAENTIYF,TGTGCCAGCATTCGGACAGGGGCGGAAAACACCATATATTTT
TRBD2,NA,TRBJ2-7,TRBV9,CASSVGTSGSYEQYF,TGTGCCAGCAGCGTAGGGACTAGCGGGAGCTACGAGCAGTACTTC
TRBD1,NA,TRBJ2-3,TRBV7-9,CASSSLDRAVDTQYF,TGTGCCAGCAGCTCGCTGGACAGGGCAGTAGATACGCAGTATTTT
TRBD2,NA,TRBJ2-3,TRBV3-1/TRBV3-2,CASSQGAETSTDTQYF,TGTGCCAGCAGCCAGGGCGCCGAGACTAGCACGGATACGCAGTATTTT
NA,NA,TRBJ1-6,TRBV7-9,CASSSPGASSPLHF,TGTGCCAGCAGCTCACCTGGGGCAAGCTCACCCCTCCACTTT
TRBD2,NA,TRBJ2-2,TRBV9,CASSRTRAGGTTGELFF,TGTGCCAGCAGCCGTACTCGGGCGGGAGGGACGACCGGGGAGCTGTTTTTT
TRBD2,NA,TRBJ2-5,TRBV29-1,CSVEQLAGGDYETQYF,TGCAGCGTTGAGCAACTAGCGGGAGGGGATTATGAGACCCAGTACTTC
TRBD2,NA,TRBJ2-7,TRBV27,CASRGTSGYEQYF,TGTGCCAGCAGAGGGACTAGCGGCTACGAGCAGTACTTC
TRBD1,once,TRBJ2-7,TRBV20-1,CGTGPLYEQYF,TGTGGGACAGGACCCCTCTACGAGCAGTACTTC
TRBD2,NA,TRBJ2-3,TRBV28,CAGSRDYTGDTQYF,TGTGCCGGCTCCCGGGACTACACGGGGGATACGCAGTATTTT
NA,NA,TRBJ2-5,TRBV14,CASSPWGELQTQYF,TGTGCCAGCAGCCCCTGGGGGGAGTTGCAGACCCAGTACTTC
NA,NA,TRBJ2-5,TRBV28,CASKMGRTFQETQYF,TGTGCCAGCAAGATGGGCAGAACTTTCCAAGAGACCCAGTACTTC
TRBD1,NA,TRBJ1-6,TRBV28,CASEDRARSDSPLHF,TGTGCCAGCGAGGACAGGGCCCGCTCGGATTCACCCCTCCACTTT
TRBD2,few,TRBJ2-5,TRBV3-1/TRBV3-2,CASSRLGSGIQETQYF,TGTGCCAGCAGCCGTTTGGGTAGCGGGATACAAGAGACCCAGTACTTC
TRBD2,NA,TRBJ2-1,TRBV9,CASSPRLAGGVEQFF,TGTGCCAGCAGCCCCCGACTAGCGGGAGGTGTTGAGCAGTTCTTC
TRBD2,NA,TRBJ2-2,TRBV11-2,CASRPGTSGKKDTGELFF,TGTGCCAGCAGACCCGGGACTAGCGGGAAAAAAGACACCGGGGAGCTGTTTTTT
NA,NA,TRBJ2-1,TRBV10-3,CATRTGDNEQFF,TGTGCCACTCGGACGGGAGACAATGAGCAGTTCTTC
TRBD2,NA,TRBJ2-7,TRBV14,CASSPGPGLAARGEQYF,TGTGCCAGCAGCCCCGGACCGGGACTAGCGGCGCGGGGCGAGCAGTACTTC
TRBD2,NA,TRBJ2-7,TRBV7-9,CASSLIGLAGYREEQYF,TGTGCCAGCAGCCTTATCGGACTAGCGGGGTATCGAGAGGAGCAGTACTTC
TRBD1,few,TRBJ1-1,TRBV13,CASSLFDRDDTEAFF,TGTGCCAGCAGCTTATTTGACAGGGATGACACTGAAGCTTTCTTT
TRBD2,NA,TRBJ2-1,TRBV5-6,CASSLAGGSGRGEQFF,TGTGCCAGCAGCTTGGCCGGCGGTAGCGGGAGGGGGGAGCAGTTCTTC
TRBD2,NA,TRBJ2-5,TRBV5-6,CASSTRLAGGQETQYF,TGTGCCAGCAGCACCCGACTAGCGGGAGGGCAAGAGACCCAGTACTTC
TRBD2,NA,TRBJ2-1,TRBV5-1,CASSLTSGDNEQFF,TGCGCCAGCAGCTTGACTAGCGGGGACAATGAGCAGTTCTTC
NA,NA,TRBJ1-6,TRBV4-1,CASSQEVLSSYNSPLHF,TGCGCCAGCAGCCAAGAGGTCCTGAGCTCCTATAATTCACCCCTCCACTTT
NA,NA,TRBJ2-2,TRBV11-3,CASSKQGPTGELFF,TGTGCCAGCAGCAAACAGGGTCCCACCGGGGAGCTGTTTTTT
TRBD1,NA,TRBJ2-3,TRBV3-1/TRBV3-2,CASSLHGQGETDTQYF,TGTGCCAGCAGCCTACATGGACAGGGGGAAACAGATACGCAGTATTTT
NA,NA,TRBJ2-1,TRBV9,CASSEGGGLNEQFF,TGTGCCAGCAGCGAGGGTGGAGGGCTCAATGAGCAGTTCTTC
TRBD2,NA,TRBJ2-7,TRBV4-1,CASSQPTSGKDEQYF,TGCGCCAGCAGCCAACCGACTAGCGGAAAGGACGAGCAGTACTTC
NA,NA,TRBJ2-1,TRBV19,CASTTRTPSSYNEQFF,TGTGCCAGTACCACCCGTACCCCGAGCTCCTACAATGAGCAGTTCTTC
TRBD1,NA,TRBJ2-1,TRBV27,CASSRDRSNEQFF,TGTGCCAGCAGTCGGGACAGGTCCAATGAGCAGTTCTTC
TRBD1,once,TRBJ1-1,TRBV10-3,CAISGDSSNTEAFF,TGTGCCATCAGTGGGGACAGTTCAAACACTGAAGCTTTCTTT
NA,once,TRBJ2-7,TRBV12-2,CASRDRGGPTNEQYF,TGTGCAAGTCGCGACAGGGGGGGCCCCACAAACGAGCAGTACTTC
NA,NA,TRBJ1-2,TRBV5-1,CASSTAGTNYGYTF,TGCGCCAGCAGCACCGCCGGGACAAACTATGGCTACACCTTC
TRBD2,NA,TRBJ2-2,TRBV10-3,CAISRGLATTENTGELFF,TGTGCCATCAGTCGGGGACTAGCCACAACCGAGAACACCGGGGAGCTGTTTTTT
NA,NA,TRBJ2-6,TRBV6-6,CASRATGANVLTF,TGTGCCAGCAGGGCCACTGGGGCCAACGTCCTGACTTTC
NA,once,TRBJ1-5,TRBV7-9,CASSGGESQPQHF,TGTGCCAGCAGTGGCGGGGAGAGTCAGCCCCAGCATTTT
TRBD2,NA,TRBJ2-5,TRBV29-1,CSVEGLAGAETQYF,TGCAGCGTTGAAGGACTAGCGGGAGCAGAGACCCAGTACTTC
TRBD1,NA,TRBJ1-2,TRBV9,CASSGGQGGGYTF,TGTGCCAGCAGCGGGGGACAGGGTGGTGGCTACACCTTC
NA,NA,TRBJ2-3,TRBV21-1,CASSNGTARLFTDTQYF,TGTGCCAGCAGCAATGGGACTGCCCGGCTCTTCACAGATACGCAGTATTTT
NA,NA,TRBJ2-7,TRBV6-1,CASSEGAGDYEQYF,TGTGCCAGCAGTGAAGGGGCAGGGGACTACGAGCAGTACTTC
NA,NA,TRBJ2-3,TRBV30,CAWSRGRPDTQYF,TGTGCCTGGAGTCGAGGCCGGCCAGATACGCAGTATTTT
TRBD2,NA,TRBJ2-1,TRBV9,CASSQTGGLYNEQFF,TGTGCCAGCAGCCAGACGGGAGGGCTCTACAATGAGCAGTTCTTC
NA,NA,TRBJ1-2,TRBV2,CASSDRGSRGYTF,TGTGCCAGCAGTGATAGGGGCAGTAGAGGCTACACCTTC
NA,NA,TRBJ1-1,TRBV28,CASSPDFGNTEAFF,TGTGCCAGCAGTCCAGATTTTGGGAACACTGAAGCTTTCTTT
NA,NA,TRBJ1-2,TRBV28,CASSMGTSKMTF,TGTGCCAGCAGTATGGGGACATCCAAAATGACCTTC
NA,NA,TRBJ2-7,TRBV5-1,CASSPGLLIYEQYF,TGCGCCAGCAGCCCGGGACTGTTGATATACGAGCAGTACTTC
NA,NA,TRBJ2-2,TRBV10-1,CASSESIGGGPSPGELFF,TGCGCCAGCAGTGAGTCGATCGGAGGAGGGCCATCACCCGGGGAGCTGTTTTTT
NA,NA,TRBJ2-5,TRBV29-1,CSVPGTGEGETQYF,TGCAGCGTCCCAGGGACGGGAGAGGGAGAGACCCAGTACTTC
NA,NA,TRBJ1-2,TRBV5-8,CASSFTQGDDGYTF,TGTGCCAGCAGCTTTACACAGGGCGATGATGGCTACACCTTC
TRBD2,NA,TRBJ2-3,TRBV5-1,CASSLAGSTDTQYF,TGCGCCAGCAGCTTAGCGGGGAGCACAGATACGCAGTATTTT
TRBD1,NA,TRBJ1-1,TRBV24-1,CATSGSDRGNTEAFF,TGTGCCACCAGTGGATCGGACAGGGGGAACACTGAAGCTTTCTTT